Below are 15 T cell receptor beta chains sequenced from a single sample in a study of blood T cell repertoires in COVID-19. Produced via immunoSEQ multiplex PCR; TCRdb's table is partial and in-frame only. Here the sample spans 74,000 or so clones, about 87% being singletons. Sequenced material: peripheral blood. Receptor source: a human donor in a cohort sampled during active COVID-19.

This rearrangement joins TRBV7-8 to TRBJ2-7, with 9 positions matching TRBD1. The germline CDR1 and CDR2 sequences are SGHVS and FQNEAQ. CDR3 size: 14 residues. V lost 6 bases to trimming and J lost 4 bases; unmatched junction nucleotides: 7. The CDR3: CASRYRTGDYEQYF. As DNA, the CDR3 is TGTGCCAGCAGATATAGGACAGGGGATTACGAGCAGTACTTC.

This clone was recorded a few times. The V call is TRBV9, the J call TRBJ2-2; 7 bases are a match to TRBD2. The junction had 8 bases not matched to a gene; V was cut back by 4 bases and J by 2 bases. CDR1 SGDLS and CDR2 YYNGEE come from the germline V gene. The CDR3 covers 16 residues. The CDR3 nucleotides are TGTGCCAGCAGCCCTCCTAGCGGACTTAACACCGGGGAGCTGTTTTTT. It codes for CASSPPSGLNTGELFF.

V gene TRBV7-2 combines with J gene TRBJ2-2; 11 positions match TRBD2. CDR3 length: 16 residues. After removal of 6 bases from V and 1 base from J, the junction contained 4 bases not matched to a gene. CDR1 is SGHTA and CDR2 is FQGNSA in the germline V gene. The CDR3 bases are TGTGCCAGCAGTCGTCTAGCGGGGGGGAACACCGGGGAGCTGTTTTTT. It is translated as CASSRLAGGNTGELFF.

The chain recombines TRBV10-2 with TRBJ2-1; 9 nucleotides match TRBD1. The trim removed 3 bases at V and 6 bases at J, leaving 12 bases unmatched. The CDR3 extends over 17 amino acids. Germline lookup yields CDR1 WSHSY and CDR2 SAAADI. The CDR3: CASSELVWGQGRNEQFF. In DNA form, the CDR3 reads TGCGCCAGCAGTGAACTAGTATGGGGACAGGGCCGCAATGAGCAGTTCTTC.

The rearrangement joins TRBV4-1 to TRBJ2-1; 8 positions match TRBD2. Germline loops: CDR1 MGHRA, CDR2 YSYEKL. Unmatched junction bases numbered 10, after V lost 0 bases and J lost 9 bases. CDR3 length: 16 amino acids. CDR3 sequence (DNA): TGCGCCAGCAGCCAAGATATCAGCGGGGGATGGGGTGAGCAGTTCTTC. It encodes CASSQDISGGWGEQFF.

The chain has TRBV28 and TRBJ2-2, with a weak D call TRBD2 (6 bases). CDR3 length: 13 residues. In germline, CDR1 is MDHEN, CDR2 SYDVKM. Trimming cost V 6 bases and J 4 bases, with 9 bases left between them. This CDR3 reads CASSGSGTGELFF. The CDR3 DNA follows: TGTGCCAGCAGCGGGAGCGGCACCGGGGAGCTGTTTTTT.

J is TRBJ2-7 and V is TRBV30; D may be TRBD2 (6 bases). The CDR3 spans 15 residues. Germline V gives CDR1 GTSNPN, CDR2 SVGIG (reference sequence). The V end was cut by 2 bases, the J end by 7 bases, with 21 bases between. The CDR3 coding sequence is TGTGCCTGGAGTCCGGGGAGGATGGGTTTGAGAGAGCAGTACTTC. Amino acids: CAWSPGRMGLREQYF.

The chain is built from TRBV30 and TRBJ1-2; TRBD1 matches at 8 bases. Trimming at V came to 4 bases and at J to 6 bases, leaving 4 bases not matched to a gene. CDR3 length: 12 residues. Germline loops: CDR1 GTSNPN, CDR2 SVGIG (reference sequence). This chain's CDR3 is CAWTQDRDGYTF. The DNA of the CDR3 is TGTGCCTGGACCCAGGACAGGGATGGCTACACCTTC.

The V call is TRBV7-2, the J call TRBJ2-2; TRBD1 agrees at 7 bases. From germline, CDR1 is SGHTA and CDR2 FQGNSA. There are 13 residues in the CDR3. V was pared by 4 bases and J by 7 bases, with 3 bases of the junction left unmatched. The CDR3 region is CASSSTGYGELFF. DNA for the CDR3: TGTGCCAGCAGCTCGACAGGGTACGGGGAGCTGTTTTTT.

CDR3 region: CAISVGAGNEQFF. The DNA of the CDR3 is TGTGCCATCAGTGTGGGTGCGGGCAATGAGCAGTTCTTC. This chain uses TRBV10-3 with TRBJ2-1; perhaps TRBD2 as D (5 bases). V was clipped by 4 bases and J by 6 bases, with 10 bases between them. The CDR3 is made up of 13 amino acids. Germline values: CDR1 ENHRY, CDR2 SYGVKD.

The chain is built from TRBV6-5 and TRBJ2-7; 9 nucleotides match TRBD1. The V gene's germline CDR1 is MNHEY and CDR2 SVGAGI. The ends lost 2 bases at V and 2 bases at J; junction bases unmatched: 1. The CDR3 runs to 14 residues. CDR3 DNA sequence: TGTGCCAGCAGTTACAACAGGGGGCCCTACGAGCAGTACTTC. Its translation is CASSYNRGPYEQYF.

The chain couples TRBV4-1 to TRBJ1-5; possible D gene TRBD1, 5 bases. CDR1 and CDR2 from the germline V gene are MGHRA and YSYEKL. This CDR3 region has 15 residues. V lost 0 bases and J lost 9, with 15 bases in between. The CDR3 loop is CASSQERQSILPQHF. As DNA, the CDR3 is TGCGCCAGCAGCCAAGAACGACAGTCTATACTGCCCCAGCATTTT.

This rearrangement joins TRBV19 to TRBJ2-1, with a tentative D call TRBD2 (6 bases). V lost 3 bases, J lost 0 bases, and 6 bases lay in between. CDR1 and CDR2 from the germline V gene are LNHDA and SQIVND (reference sequence). The length of the CDR3 is 14 residues. CDR3 in DNA: TGTGCCAGTAGTATGCGGGGCTCCTACAATGAGCAGTTCTTC. Translation: CASSMRGSYNEQFF.

The V gene is TRBV7-2, the J gene TRBJ1-1; 9 bases are shared with TRBD1. The germline V gene encodes CDR1 SGHTA and CDR2 FQGNSA. CDR3 length: 16 amino acids. Trimming cost V 5 bases and J 2 bases; bases outside gene matches: 9. The DNA of the CDR3 is TGTGCCAGCAGCCCCCGGGACAGGGTCCTAAACACTGAAGCTTTCTTT. Translating gives CASSPRDRVLNTEAFF.

The V gene is TRBV27, the J gene TRBJ1-5; maybe TRBD1 (6 bases). The V end was cut by 5 bases, the J end by 0 bases, with 11 bases between. The CDR3 runs to 15 residues. Per the germline V gene, CDR1 is MNHEY and CDR2 is SMNVEV (reference sequence). For the CDR3, the DNA is TGTGCCAGCAGTCAGGGGTCCTATAGCAATCAGCCCCAGCATTTT. Translating it yields CASSQGSYSNQPQHF.